This record covers a single T cell receptor (beta chain). Per the original methods: By means of reference gene primer amplification, nucleated cell counts were estimated. Libraries were prepared by immunoSEQ multiplex PCR; TCRdb keeps only in-frame clonotypes and omits some of them. V and J calls and clone size follow that table, whereas D and trimming were derived from the DNA. The table records roughly 100,000 clones, about 89% of them present only once. The sample belongs to a study of blood T cell repertoires in COVID-19. Study-wide context: The samples span acute and convalescent COVID-19 from the United States, Italy and Spain. The cDNA or gDNA used as material had been derived from T cells, B-cell-depleted T cells, or PBMCs.

CDR3 size: 15 residues. The germline V gene encodes CDR1 LGHDT and CDR2 YNNKEL (reference sequence). V dropped 1 base and J dropped 5; count of bases not matched to a gene: 6. The origin of this receptor is a woman aged 50 to 65 in a cohort sampled during active COVID-19. The sequenced material came from peripheral blood. V is TRBV3-1 (or the pseudogene TRBV3-2) and J is TRBJ2-5; 8 nucleotides agree with TRBD1. The CDR3 region is CASSQGRGLGETQYF. Written as DNA, the CDR3 is TGTGCCAGCAGCCAAGGCAGGGGGCTAGGGGAGACCCAGTACTTC.